The clone carrying this T cell receptor (beta chain) was observed at least ten times. Attachment of unique molecular identifiers was made to individual cDNA molecules. Via MiXCR, TCRdb re-called the 5' RACE reads, giving one row per CDR3 protein. This sample yields some 57,000 distinct CDR3 sequences, of which approximately 11% are seen a single time; under 2% belongs to the top ten. The length of the CDR3 is 17 residues. Trimming removed 1 base at V and 7 bases at J, with 23 bases between. In germline, CDR1 is LGHDT, CDR2 YNNKEL (reference sequence). The sample belongs to a study of early T cells in non-severe SARS-CoV-2 infection.

Sample: whole blood. The receptor comes from an adult who was a healthcare worker with PCR-confirmed SARS-CoV-2 infection or an uninfected control (not recorded which). The V gene is TRBV3-1, the J gene TRBJ2-7, with D perhaps TRBD1 (5 bases). The CDR3 nucleotides are TGTGCCAGCAGCCAAGGAGTTCAGGGTACAAGAGTGTGGGAGCAGTACTTC. Amino acids: CASSQGVQGTRVWEQYF.